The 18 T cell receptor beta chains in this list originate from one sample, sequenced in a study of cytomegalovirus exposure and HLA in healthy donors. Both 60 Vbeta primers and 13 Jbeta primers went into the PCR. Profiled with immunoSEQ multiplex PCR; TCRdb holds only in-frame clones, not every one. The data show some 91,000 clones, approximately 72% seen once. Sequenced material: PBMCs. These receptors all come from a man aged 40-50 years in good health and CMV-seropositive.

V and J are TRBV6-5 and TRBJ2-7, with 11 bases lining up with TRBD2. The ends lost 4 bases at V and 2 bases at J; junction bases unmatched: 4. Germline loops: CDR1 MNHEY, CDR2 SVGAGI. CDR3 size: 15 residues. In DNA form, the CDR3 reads TGTGCCAGCAGTTCCTCGACTAGCGGGACCTACGAGCAGTACTTC. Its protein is CASSSSTSGTYEQYF.

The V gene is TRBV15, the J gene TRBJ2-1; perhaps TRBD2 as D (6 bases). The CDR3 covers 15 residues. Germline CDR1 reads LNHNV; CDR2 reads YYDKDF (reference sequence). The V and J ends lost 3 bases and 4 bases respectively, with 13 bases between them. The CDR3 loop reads CATSSYPGTYNEQFF. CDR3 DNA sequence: TGTGCCACCAGCAGTTACCCCGGGACTTACAATGAGCAGTTCTTC.

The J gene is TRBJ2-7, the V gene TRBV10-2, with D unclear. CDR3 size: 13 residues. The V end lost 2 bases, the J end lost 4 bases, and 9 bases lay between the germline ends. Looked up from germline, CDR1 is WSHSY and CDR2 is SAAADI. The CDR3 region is CASSEGRYYEQYF. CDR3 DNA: TGCGCCAGCAGTGAGGGCAGGTATTACGAGCAGTACTTC.

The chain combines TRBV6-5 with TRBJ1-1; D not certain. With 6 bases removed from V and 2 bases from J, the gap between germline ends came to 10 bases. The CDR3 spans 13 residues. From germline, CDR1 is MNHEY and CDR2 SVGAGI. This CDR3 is CASSRTRNTEAFF. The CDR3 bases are TGTGCCAGCAGCCGAACAAGAAACACTGAAGCTTTCTTT.

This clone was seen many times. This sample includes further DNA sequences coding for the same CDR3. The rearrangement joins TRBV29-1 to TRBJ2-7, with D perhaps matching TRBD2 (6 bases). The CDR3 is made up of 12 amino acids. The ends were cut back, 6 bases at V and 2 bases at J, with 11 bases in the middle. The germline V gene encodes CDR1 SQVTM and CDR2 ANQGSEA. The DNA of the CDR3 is TGCAGCGTACGGGGACTGGCCTACGAGCAGTACTTC. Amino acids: CSVRGLAYEQYF.

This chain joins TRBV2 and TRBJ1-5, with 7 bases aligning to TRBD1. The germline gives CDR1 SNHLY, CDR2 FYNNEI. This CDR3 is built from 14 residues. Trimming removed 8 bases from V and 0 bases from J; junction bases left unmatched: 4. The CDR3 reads CASRDSYSNQPQHF. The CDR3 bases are TGTGCCAGCCGGGACAGTTATAGCAATCAGCCCCAGCATTTT.

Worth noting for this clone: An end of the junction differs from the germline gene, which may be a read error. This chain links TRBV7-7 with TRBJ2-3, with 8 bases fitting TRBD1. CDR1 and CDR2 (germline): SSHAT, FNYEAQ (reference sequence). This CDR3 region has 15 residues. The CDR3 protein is CASSAGGGGTDTQYF. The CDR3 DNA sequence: TGTGCTAGCAGCGCAGGGGGCGGGGGCACAGATACGCAGTATTTT. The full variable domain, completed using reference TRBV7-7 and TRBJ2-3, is GAGVSQSPRYKVTKRGQDVTLRCDPISSHATLYWYQQALGQGPEFLTYFNYEAQPDKSGLPSDRFSAERPEGSISTLTIQRTEQRDSAMYRCASSAGGGGTDTQYFGPGTRLTVL.

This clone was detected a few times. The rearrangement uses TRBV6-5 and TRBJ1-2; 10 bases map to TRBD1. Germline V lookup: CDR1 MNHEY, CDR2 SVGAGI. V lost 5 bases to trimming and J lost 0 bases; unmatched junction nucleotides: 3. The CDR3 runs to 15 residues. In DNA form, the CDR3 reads TGTGCCAGCAGTAGGGACAGGGGAGCTAACTATGGCTACACCTTC. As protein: CASSRDRGANYGYTF.

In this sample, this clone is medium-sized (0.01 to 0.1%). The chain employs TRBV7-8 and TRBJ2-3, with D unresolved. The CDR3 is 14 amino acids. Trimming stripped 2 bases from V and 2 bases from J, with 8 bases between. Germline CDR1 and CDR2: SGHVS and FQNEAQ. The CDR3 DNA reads TGTGCCAGCAGCTTACAAGCTTTCACAGATACGCAGTATTTT. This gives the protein CASSLQAFTDTQYF.

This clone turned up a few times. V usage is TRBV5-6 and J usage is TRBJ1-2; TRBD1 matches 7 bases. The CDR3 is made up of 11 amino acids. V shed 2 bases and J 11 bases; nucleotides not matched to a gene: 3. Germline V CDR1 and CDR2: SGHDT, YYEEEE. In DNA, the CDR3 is TGTGCCAGCAGCTTTTCAGGGGGGTACACCTTC. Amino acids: CASSFSGGYTF.

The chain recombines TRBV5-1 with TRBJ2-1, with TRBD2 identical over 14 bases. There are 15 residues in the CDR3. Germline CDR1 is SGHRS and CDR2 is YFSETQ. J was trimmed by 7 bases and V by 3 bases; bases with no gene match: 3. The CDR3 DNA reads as TGCGCCAGCAGCTCGGGACTAGCGGGAGTAAATGAGCAGTTCTTC. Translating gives CASSSGLAGVNEQFF.

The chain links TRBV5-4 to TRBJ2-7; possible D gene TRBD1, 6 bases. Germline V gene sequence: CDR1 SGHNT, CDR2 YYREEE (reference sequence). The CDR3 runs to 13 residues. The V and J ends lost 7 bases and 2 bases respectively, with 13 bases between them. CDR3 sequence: CASGPGTTYEQYF. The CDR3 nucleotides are TGTGCCAGCGGCCCAGGGACAACCTACGAGCAGTACTTC.

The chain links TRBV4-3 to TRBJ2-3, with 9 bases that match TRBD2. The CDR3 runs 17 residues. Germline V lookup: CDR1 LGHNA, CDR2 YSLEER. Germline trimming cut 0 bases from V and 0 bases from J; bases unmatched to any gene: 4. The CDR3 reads CASSQELLAGSTDTQYF. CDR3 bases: TGCGCCAGCAGCCAAGAGCTCCTAGCGGGAAGCACAGATACGCAGTATTTT.

CDR3 in DNA: TGTGCCAGCAGTTCCGGGACTAGCTACGAGCAGTACTTC. This sequence encodes CASSSGTSYEQYF. The J gene is TRBJ2-7, the V gene TRBV5-4; the match to TRBD2 covers 8 bases. Losses at the gene ends were 5 bases for V and 3 bases for J; bases not matched to a gene: 4. This CDR3 has 13 residues. Germline V gives CDR1 SGHNT, CDR2 YYREEE (reference sequence).

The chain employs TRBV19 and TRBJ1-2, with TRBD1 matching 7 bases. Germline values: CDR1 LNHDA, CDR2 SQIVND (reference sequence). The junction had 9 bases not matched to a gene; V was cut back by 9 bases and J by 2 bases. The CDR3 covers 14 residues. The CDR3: CASPLRGSNYGYTF. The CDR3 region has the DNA TGTGCCAGCCCCCTCAGGGGGTCGAACTATGGCTACACCTTC.

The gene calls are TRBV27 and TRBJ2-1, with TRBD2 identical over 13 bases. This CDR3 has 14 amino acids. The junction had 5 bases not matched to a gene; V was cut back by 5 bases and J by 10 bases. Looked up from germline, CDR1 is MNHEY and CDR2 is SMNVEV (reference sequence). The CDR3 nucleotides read TGTGCCAGCAGTCCCCGGACTAGCGGGAGAGAGCAGTTCTTC. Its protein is CASSPRTSGREQFF.

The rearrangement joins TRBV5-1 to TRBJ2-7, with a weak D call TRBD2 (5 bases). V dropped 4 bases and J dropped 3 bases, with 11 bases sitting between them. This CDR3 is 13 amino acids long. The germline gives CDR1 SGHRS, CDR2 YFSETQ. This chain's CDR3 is CASSPGVFYEQYF. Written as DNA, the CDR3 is TGCGCCAGCAGCCCCGGGGTTTTCTACGAGCAGTACTTC.

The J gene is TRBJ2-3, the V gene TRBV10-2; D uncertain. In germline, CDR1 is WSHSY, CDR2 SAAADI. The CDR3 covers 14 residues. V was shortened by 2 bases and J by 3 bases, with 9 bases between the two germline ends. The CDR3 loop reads CASSERRETDTQYF. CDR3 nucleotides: TGCGCCAGCAGTGAGAGGAGAGAAACAGATACGCAGTATTTT.